The clone carrying this TCR beta chain was detected ten times or more. Its antigen is undetermined. The TCR beta profiling, which covered VDJ combination and CDR3 sequence, was carried out using genomic DNA as the template. TCRdb used MiXCR to reprocess the reads, holding one entry per CDR3 protein. This sample has hundreds of thousands of distinct CDR3 sequences, with roughly 34% found just once. V shed 4 bases, J shed 6 bases, and the junction held 0 bases outside the gene matches. Looked up from germline, CDR1 is KGHDR and CDR2 is SFDVKD. The CDR3 loop spans 12 amino acids. The data were taken from a study of CD8+CD57+ T cells in acquired aplastic anemia. Study overall: Average DNA yield from sorted CD4+ and CD8+ cells was around 3 ug.

Patients picked for sequencing had shown CD8+CD57+ cell expansion detected by flow cytometry. Overall study results and limits: Patients and controls shared 25 to 30 CD8+ CDR3 sequences, which appeared highly expressed in patients and within their immunodominant clones.

Material for sequencing was sorted CD4+, CD8+, or CD8+CD57+ T cells (not recorded which) from PBMCs. The TCR originated in a human donor with aplastic anemia. V is TRBV24-1 and J is TRBJ2-7; 9 bases fit TRBD2. CDR3 loop: CATSELAGEQYF. For the CDR3, the DNA is TGTGCCACCAGTGAACTAGCGGGCGAGCAGTACTTC.